A selection of T cell receptor beta chains follows, all from one sample in a study of T cell responses to AZD1222 COVID-19 vaccine. TCRdb keeps only in-frame clones here, not all; method: immunoSEQ multiplex PCR. The profile shows tens of thousands of clones, 83% of them singletons. The sample consisted of peripheral blood, taken on day 0 of AZD1222 vaccination. The source is an adult in good health. The CDR3 runs from the conserved cysteine through the conserved F or W. Each record gives: V gene, clone size, D gene, J gene, CDR3 protein, CDR3 DNA. The D gene is left open where the match is weak. A clone size is listed for some rows: how often the clone was seen (once, few, many), or a class if it is expanded.

>TRBV21-1|NA|NA|TRBJ2-3
CASSNSPDTQYF
TGTGCCAGCAGCAACTCTCCAGATACGCAGTATTTT
>TRBV19|once|NA|TRBJ2-4
CASSSDLLAKNIQYF
TGTGCCAGTAGTTCGGATCTCCTAGCCAAAAACATTCAGTACTTC
>TRBV7-9|NA|TRBD1|TRBJ1-5
CASSLVGSGTGNQPQHF
TGTGCCAGCAGCTTAGTAGGGTCAGGGACAGGCAATCAGCCCCAGCATTTT
>TRBV7-8|NA|NA|TRBJ2-1
CASSPARVVGHNEQFF
TGTGCCAGCAGCCCGGCGCGGGTCGTCGGTCACAATGAGCAGTTCTTC
>TRBV19|NA|TRBD1|TRBJ1-3
CASSTGGSGNTIYF
TGTGCCAGTAGTACAGGGGGCTCTGGAAACACCATATATTTT
>TRBV7-9|few|NA|TRBJ2-7
CASSHPDPDHEQYF
TGTGCCAGCAGCCACCCGGACCCGGACCACGAGCAGTACTTC
>TRBV20-1|few|NA|TRBJ2-7
CSAEASYEQYF
TGCAGTGCTGAGGCCTCCTACGAGCAGTACTTC
>TRBV28|NA|TRBD2|TRBJ2-7
CASSWGLGSGRGYEQYF
TGTGCCAGCAGTTGGGGGTTAGGAAGCGGGAGAGGGTACGAGCAGTACTTC
>TRBV5-1|NA|NA|TRBJ1-3
CASSLASRKGNTIYF
TGCGCCAGCAGCTTGGCATCACGAAAGGGAAACACCATATATTTT
>TRBV5-1|NA|NA|TRBJ1-2
CASSTGGRFGGYTF
TGCGCCAGCAGCACCGGCGGGAGGTTTGGTGGCTACACCTTC
>TRBV27|NA|TRBD2|TRBJ2-5
CASSFLAEETQYF
TGTGCCAGCAGTTTCCTAGCGGAAGAGACCCAGTACTTC
>TRBV11-1|NA|NA|TRBJ1-1
CASSPRNTEAFF
TGTGCCAGCAGCCCACGGAACACTGAAGCTTTCTTT
>TRBV3-1/TRBV3-2|NA|TRBD2|TRBJ2-1
CASSQLGLAGARGQFF
TGTGCCAGCAGCCAGTTAGGGCTAGCGGGGGCGAGGGGGCAGTTCTTC
>TRBV12-3/TRBV12-4|NA|NA|TRBJ2-5
CASSPRGGETQYF
TGTGCCAGCAGCCCCAGGGGGGGTGAGACCCAGTACTTC
>TRBV4-2|once|NA|TRBJ1-4
CASSQKDGRNEKLFF
TGTGCCAGCAGCCAAAAGGACGGACGTAATGAAAAACTGTTTTTT
>TRBV5-4|NA|TRBD1|TRBJ1-2
CASSPGTGDYGYTF
TGTGCCAGCAGCCCCGGGACAGGAGACTATGGCTACACCTTC
>TRBV7-8|NA|NA|TRBJ2-7
CASSLAVRSYEQYF
TGTGCCAGCAGCTTAGCGGTCCGCTCCTACGAGCAGTACTTC
>TRBV24-1|once|NA|TRBJ1-2
CATSEVDRRYGYTF
TGTGCCACCAGTGAGGTTGACAGGCGGTATGGCTACACCTTC
>TRBV5-1|few|TRBD1|TRBJ2-1
CASLEDRGVNEQFF
TGCGCCAGCCTCGAGGACAGGGGGGTCAATGAGCAGTTCTTC
>TRBV4-3|NA|NA|TRBJ2-6
CASSREQNSGANVLTF
TGCGCCAGCAGCCGGGAACAAAACTCTGGGGCCAACGTCCTGACTTTC
>TRBV2|NA|NA|TRBJ1-6
CASSGTELGPLHF
TGTGCCAGCAGCGGGACTGAGTTGGGACCCCTCCACTTT
>TRBV7-2|NA|NA|TRBJ1-1
CASSLRIQGNTEAFF
TGTGCCAGCAGCTTAAGGATACAGGGGAACACTGAAGCTTTCTTT
>TRBV3-1/TRBV3-2|few|TRBD1|TRBJ2-1
CASGDRSTYNEQFF
TGTGCCAGTGGGGACAGGTCCACCTACAATGAGCAGTTCTTC
>TRBV11-2|NA|NA|TRBJ2-4
CASGGGPQNIQYF
TGTGCCAGCGGGGGTGGTCCTCAGAACATTCAGTACTTC
>TRBV27|NA|TRBD2|TRBJ2-5
CASSGSITGGRETQYF
TGTGCCAGCAGTGGGAGTATAACGGGGGGGCGAGAGACCCAGTACTTC
>TRBV4-3|NA|NA|TRBJ1-5
CASSQSRGAGQPQHF
TGCGCCAGCAGCCAGTCGAGGGGCGCGGGTCAGCCCCAGCATTTT
>TRBV18|NA|NA|TRBJ1-1
CASSPPADLLRAFF
TGTGCCAGCTCACCTCCGGCGGACCTGTTGCGAGCTTTCTTT
>TRBV2|NA|NA|TRBJ1-2
CASSHGGGGYTF
TGTGCCAGCAGTCACGGGGGAGGGGGCTACACCTTC